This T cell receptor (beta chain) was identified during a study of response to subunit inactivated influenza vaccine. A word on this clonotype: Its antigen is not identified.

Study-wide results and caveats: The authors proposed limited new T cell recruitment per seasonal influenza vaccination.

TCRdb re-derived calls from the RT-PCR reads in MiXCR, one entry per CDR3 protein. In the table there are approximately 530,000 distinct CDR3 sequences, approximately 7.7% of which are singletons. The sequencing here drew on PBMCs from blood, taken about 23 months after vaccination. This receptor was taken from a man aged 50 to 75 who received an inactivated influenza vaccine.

In nucleotides, the CDR3 is TGTGCCAGTAGTAAAAGTTGGAACACTGAAGCTTTCTTT. Translation: CASSKSWNTEAFF. The V call is TRBV19, the J call TRBJ1-1; D is undetermined. V was trimmed by 4 bases and J by 1 base, leaving 7 bases between them. Germline V lookup: CDR1 LNHDA, CDR2 SQIVND (reference sequence). The CDR3 totals 13 residues.